This T cell receptor beta chain comes out of a study of T cell responses to AZD1222 COVID-19 vaccine. This CDR3 is built from 10 residues. Trimming took off 7 bases at V and 7 bases at J, with 4 bases between the two ends. Overall study findings and caveats: Close to half of spike-specific TCRs reportedly recognize unmutated variant regions. Among vaccine-associated CD4 TCRs, coverage spanned spike, with dominance at 160-218 and 743-854.

To note about this clone: What it binds is unknown.

The assay was immunoSEQ multiplex PCR, and TCRdb's table has in-frame clones only and misses some. The data contain tens of thousands of clones, around 80% of them seen just once; the ten biggest clones take up approximately 21%. Sequenced material: peripheral blood, taken on day 0 of AZD1222 vaccination. This sequence originates from an adult in good health. The V gene is TRBV12-3 or TRBV12-4, the J gene TRBJ2-2, with D hard to call. CDR3 nucleotide sequence: TGTGCCAGCAAACACGGGGAGCTGTTTTTT. It encodes CASKHGELFF.